The 28 T cell receptor beta chains below come from one sample, sequenced in a study of OX40 agonist ivuxolimab in advanced cancers. TCRdb's copy holds only in-frame clones and misses some; the assay was immunoSEQ multiplex PCR. The table shows more than 55,000 clones, with about four fifths occurring only once. The sequenced sample was CD4+ or CD8+ T cells sorted from blood, obtained in a trial of the OX40 agonist ivuxolimab. These receptors originate from an adult with an advanced solid tumor such as melanoma, head and neck, liver or kidney cancer.

J is TRBJ2-1 and V is TRBV9, with D maybe TRBD2 (6 bases). CDR3 length: 15 residues. V gave up 3 bases and J gave up 3 bases, with 13 bases separating them. Germline V CDR1 and CDR2: SGDLS, YYNGEE. Written as DNA, the CDR3 is TGTGCCAGCAGCGGCGACGGGGGAAACTACAATGAGCAGTTCTTC. As protein: CASSGDGGNYNEQFF.

The rearrangement links TRBV14 to TRBJ2-3; 8 bases match TRBD1. The CDR3 loop spans 18 amino acids. Unmatched junction bases numbered 14, after V lost 2 bases and J lost 4 bases. In germline, CDR1 is SGHDN, CDR2 FVKESK. The CDR3 bases are TGTGCCAGCAGCCAAATTAGGACAGGGATCTTCGATCCAGATACGCAGTATTTT. Protein product: CASSQIRTGIFDPDTQYF.

The chain carries TRBV2 and TRBJ2-1; no definite D call. Trimming removed 5 bases at V and 2 bases at J, with 7 bases between. The CDR3 loop spans 13 amino acids. Germline CDR1 SNHLY, CDR2 FYNNEI. Written as DNA, the CDR3 is TGTGCCAGCAGTTCTGGGACCTACAATGAGCAGTTCTTC. Translating it yields CASSSGTYNEQFF. Complete variable domain (other parts from reference TRBV2 and TRBJ2-1): EPEVTQTPSHQVTQMGQEVILRCVPISNHLYFYWYRQILGQKVEFLVSFYNNEISEKSEIFDDQFSVERPDGSNFTLKIRSTKLEDSAMYFCASSSGTYNEQFFGPGTRLTVL.

On this clone: Distinct nucleotide sequences in the sample also encode this CDR3. The rearrangement joins TRBV6-5 to TRBJ2-7; D gene unclear. Trimming left V 0 bases short and J 0 bases short, with 9 bases between. Germline assignment: CDR1 MNHEY and CDR2 SVGAGI. This CDR3 region has 15 residues. CDR3: CASSYSSVSSYEQYF. DNA for the CDR3: TGTGCCAGCAGTTACTCCAGTGTAAGCTCCTACGAGCAGTACTTC.

Only a few counts were recorded for this clone. This sequence joins TRBV25-1 and TRBJ2-7; a possible D gene is TRBD2 (6 bases). Trimming took 7 bases from V and 3 from J, leaving 10 bases between them. CDR3 length: 12 amino acids. Germline CDR1 reads MGHDK; CDR2 reads SYGVNS. CDR3 in amino acids: CASNAEGYEQYF. The CDR3 coding sequence is TGTGCCAGCAACGCGGAGGGCTACGAGCAGTACTTC.

J is TRBJ2-3 and V is TRBV5-1; TRBD1 is a possible D gene (6 bases). V lost 0 bases to trimming and J lost 2 bases, with 13 bases between them. Germline V gene sequence: CDR1 SGHRS, CDR2 YFSETQ. The CDR3 has 16 residues. The CDR3 DNA is TGCGCCAGCAGCTTGGCGTGGGGGCAAGACACAGATACGCAGTATTTT. Its translation: CASSLAWGQDTDTQYF.

This chain connects TRBV10-3 to TRBJ2-7; 9 bases fit TRBD2. The CDR3 has 14 amino acids. V trimming: 0 bases; J trimming: 9 bases; junction bases outside the gene matches: 6. Germline lookup yields CDR1 ENHRY and CDR2 SYGVKD. The CDR3 bases are TGTGCCATCAGTGAGTCGGCTAGCGGGATGGGGCAGTACTTC. Amino acid sequence: CAISESASGMGQYF.

The rearrangement uses TRBV5-5 and TRBJ2-7; 8 positions agree with TRBD1. Germline trimming cut 1 base from V and 3 bases from J; bases unmatched to any gene: 9. In germline, CDR1 is SGHKS, CDR2 YYEKEE (reference sequence). The CDR3 is made up of 16 amino acids. CDR3 DNA sequence: TGTGCCAGCAGCTTGAATGACAGGGGTTACTACTACGAGCAGTACTTC. The encoded protein is CASSLNDRGYYYEQYF.

V gene TRBV7-3 combines with J gene TRBJ2-1; D is possibly TRBD2 (6 bases). Trimming cost V 1 base and J 3 bases, with 10 bases left between them. The germline gives CDR1 SGHTA, CDR2 FQGTGA. CDR3 length equals 15 residues. CDR3 region: CASSLNGGLYNEQFF. In nucleotides, the CDR3 is TGTGCCAGCAGCTTAAATGGGGGACTCTACAATGAGCAGTTCTTC. Combining the CDR3 with reference TRBV7-3 and TRBJ2-1 gives the whole variable domain GAGVSQTPSNKVTEKGKYVELRCDPISGHTALYWYRQSLGQGPEFLIYFQGTGAADDSGLPNDRFFAVRPEGSVSTLKIQRTERGDSAVYLCASSLNGGLYNEQFFGPGTRLTVL.

This chain uses TRBV27 with TRBJ2-6; D is possibly TRBD2 (5 bases). The V gene's germline CDR1 is MNHEY and CDR2 SMNVEV (reference sequence). Trimming took off 1 base at V and 0 bases at J, with 10 bases between the two ends. The CDR3 sequence is 17 residues long. CDR3 in DNA: TGTGCCAGCAGTTTATTAAAGGAGGACTCTGGGGCCAACGTCCTGACTTTC. Translating it yields CASSLLKEDSGANVLTF. The variable domain in full, with the rest retrieved from reference TRBV27 and TRBJ2-6, is EAQVTQNPRYLITVTGKKLTVTCSQNMNHEYMSWYRQDPGLGLRQIYYSMNVEVTDKGDVPEGYKVSRKEKRNFPLILESPSPNQTSLYFCASSLLKEDSGANVLTFGAGSRLTVL.

There are a few counts of this clone. The chain carries TRBV10-3 and TRBJ1-6; 11 nucleotides match TRBD1. The V gene end was trimmed by 8 bases and the J gene end by 6 bases; junction bases not matched to a gene: 6. CDR1 and CDR2 (germline): ENHRY, SYGVKD. This CDR3 region has 15 residues. The CDR3: CAIAPGQGVNSPLHF. Here the CDR3 DNA reads TGTGCCATCGCCCCGGGACAGGGGGTTAATTCACCCCTCCACTTT.

This chain links TRBV5-5 with TRBJ2-7; D unresolved. The CDR3 covers 14 residues. Germline values: CDR1 SGHKS, CDR2 YYEKEE (reference sequence). Trimming removed 2 bases at V and 0 bases at J, with 9 bases between. CDR3 region: CASSFPGHSYEQYF. Here the CDR3 DNA reads TGTGCCAGCAGCTTTCCGGGTCACTCCTACGAGCAGTACTTC.

The chain has TRBV6-5 and TRBJ2-3, with a possible D match to TRBD2 (6 bases). V lost 6 bases and J lost 1, with 11 bases in between. The CDR3 sequence is 14 residues long. Per germline, CDR1 MNHEY and CDR2 SVGAGI. CDR3 residues: CASRGGLGTDTQYF. The CDR3 DNA sequence: TGTGCCAGCAGGGGGGGTTTGGGCACAGATACGCAGTATTTT.

This chain connects TRBV9 to TRBJ2-3, with TRBD2 identical over 9 bases. This CDR3 has 17 residues. Trimming cost V 4 bases and J 4 bases; bases outside gene matches: 13. Germline loops: CDR1 SGDLS, CDR2 YYNGEE. This CDR3 is CASSPSVSGRPPDTQYF. As DNA, the CDR3 is TGTGCCAGCAGCCCGTCCGTGAGCGGGAGGCCCCCAGATACGCAGTATTTT.

This clone was recorded once. The J gene is TRBJ2-3, the V gene TRBV11-2; D is unresolved. The germline V gene encodes CDR1 SGHAT and CDR2 FQNNGV. This CDR3 comprises 16 residues. The germline V and J ends were trimmed by 1 base and 0 bases, with 11 bases remaining between them. This chain's CDR3 is CASSLVGISSTDTQYF. In DNA form, the CDR3 reads TGTGCCAGCAGCTTAGTAGGAATCTCTAGCACAGATACGCAGTATTTT. Full variable domain (remainder filled in from reference TRBV11-2 and TRBJ2-3): EAGVAQSPRYKIIEKRQSVAFWCNPISGHATLYWYQQILGQGPKLLIQFQNNGVVDDSQLPKDRFSAERLKGVDSTLKIQPAKLEDSAVYLCASSLVGISSTDTQYFGPGTRLTVL.

DNA for the CDR3: TGTGCCAGCAGCTTATTGGCCAGGGGGTGGGAGCAGTACTTC. Its translation: CASSLLARGWEQYF. V gene TRBV13 combines with J gene TRBJ2-7; 7 bases align to TRBD1. Germline CDR1 is PRHDT and CDR2 is FYEKMQ (reference sequence). V lost 2 bases and J lost 7; bases outside the gene matches: 8. This CDR3 spans 14 amino acids.

The chain has TRBV7-9 and TRBJ1-1; D gene unclear. Trimming stripped 5 bases from V and 9 bases from J, with 13 bases between. The CDR3 loop spans 12 amino acids. Per germline, CDR1 SEHNR and CDR2 FQNEAQ (reference sequence). CDR3 sequence (DNA): TGTGCCAGCAGCCTTCTCCGCGAGCAAGCTTTCTTT. Its protein is CASSLLREQAFF.

The rearrangement joins TRBV10-3 to TRBJ1-2; D is possibly TRBD1 (5 bases). The CDR3 extends over 13 amino acids. The germline gives CDR1 ENHRY, CDR2 SYGVKD. V was shortened by 4 bases and J by 8 bases, with 14 bases between the two germline ends. CDR3 DNA sequence: TGTGCCATCAGTGTCTTCACCCAGGGCGGCTACACCTTC. Residues: CAISVFTQGGYTF.

This sequence joins TRBV6-4 and TRBJ2-5; 8 bases are shared with TRBD1. The CDR3 consists of 13 residues. Germline V lookup: CDR1 MRHNA, CDR2 SNTAGT. J gave up 2 bases and V 8 bases, and 4 bases lay outside the gene matches. The CDR3 DNA follows: TGTGCCAGCGCCAGGGACAGGCAAGAGACCCAGTACTTC. The encoded protein is CASARDRQETQYF.

The V and J genes are TRBV2 and TRBJ2-7; 11 bases align to TRBD2. CDR3 size: 15 residues. The germline gives CDR1 SNHLY, CDR2 FYNNEI. With 7 bases clipped from V and 2 bases from J, the junction kept 7 bases outside the gene matches. The CDR3 loop reads CASKEGLAVTYEQYF. The CDR3 DNA is TGTGCCAGCAAAGAGGGACTAGCGGTAACCTACGAGCAGTACTTC.

Only one count was recorded for this clone. J is TRBJ2-1 and V is TRBV11-3, with 12 nucleotides matching TRBD2. This CDR3 comprises 15 residues. Trimming at V came to 5 bases and at J to 5 bases, leaving 4 bases not matched to a gene. The germline V gene encodes CDR1 SGHNT and CDR2 YENEEA. Here the CDR3 reads CASSPGTSGHNEQFF. The CDR3 DNA is TGTGCCAGCAGCCCGGGGACTAGCGGGCACAATGAGCAGTTCTTC. Variable domain in full (rest from reference TRBV11-3 and TRBJ2-1): EAGVVQSPRYKIIEKKQPVAFWCNPISGHNTLYWYLQNLGQGPELLIRYENEEAVDDSQLPKDRFSAERLKGVDSTLKIQPAELGDSAVYLCASSPGTSGHNEQFFGPGTRLTVL.

The chain employs TRBV18 and TRBJ2-1; 14 bases are a match to TRBD2. CDR1 is KGHSH and CDR2 is LQKENI in the germline V gene. J lost 9 bases, V lost 6 bases, and 13 bases had no gene match. The CDR3 sequence is 17 residues long. CDR3 protein: CASSPFPTSGRDFEQFF. The CDR3 region has the DNA TGTGCCAGCTCTCCTTTCCCGACTAGCGGGAGGGATTTTGAGCAGTTCTTC.

J is TRBJ2-1 and V is TRBV27; 10 bases fit TRBD2. There are 14 residues in the CDR3. Per germline, CDR1 MNHEY and CDR2 SMNVEV (reference sequence). J gave up 7 bases and V 6 bases, and 6 bases lay outside the gene matches. CDR3 sequence: CASSEGLAANEQFF. DNA of the CDR3: TGTGCCAGCAGCGAAGGACTAGCGGCGAATGAGCAGTTCTTC.

There are a few counts of this clone. The chain uses TRBV10-3 and TRBJ2-2, with TRBD2 matching over 9 bases. The CDR3 consists of 16 residues. Germline loops: CDR1 ENHRY, CDR2 SYGVKD. V lost 2 bases and J lost 4; bases outside the gene matches: 5. CDR3 coding DNA: TGTGCCATCAGTGAGAGGACTAGCGCACTCACCGGGGAGCTGTTTTTT. Protein: CAISERTSALTGELFF.

This clone was recorded at least ten times. The chain combines TRBV4-1 with TRBJ1-1; TRBD1 agrees at 8 bases. This CDR3 region has 16 residues. CDR1 and CDR2 (germline): MGHRA, YSYEKL. The junction had 6 bases not matched to a gene; V was cut back by 0 bases and J by 3 bases. This chain's CDR3 is CASSQDSTGGDTEAFF. The CDR3 coding sequence is TGCGCCAGCAGCCAAGATAGCACAGGGGGAGACACTGAAGCTTTCTTT.

Ten or more counts support this clone. The chain employs TRBV6-6 and TRBJ2-7; D perhaps matches TRBD1 (5 bases). The CDR3 is 13 amino acids. Germline V lookup: CDR1 MNHNY, CDR2 SVGAGI (reference sequence). V lost 5 bases to trimming and J lost 2 bases, with 10 bases between them. CDR3 nucleotides: TGTGCCAGCAGTCCAGACAGTACCTACGAGCAGTACTTC. Translation: CASSPDSTYEQYF.

V usage is TRBV4-3 and J usage is TRBJ2-1, with no clear D. Trimming took 1 base from V and 9 from J, leaving 4 bases between them. Looked up from germline, CDR1 is LGHNA and CDR2 is YSLEER. This CDR3 contains 11 residues. CDR3 bases: TGCGCCAGCAGCCAAGGAATTGAGCAGTTCTTC. Translated: CASSQGIEQFF.

The genes are TRBV4-3 and TRBJ1-5, with 7 bases matching TRBD1. CDR1 and CDR2 (germline): LGHNA, YSLEER. There are 16 residues in the CDR3. J was trimmed by 0 bases and V by 4 bases; bases with no gene match: 6. CDR3 in amino acids: CASSPDRRYSNQPQHF. The CDR3 region has the DNA TGCGCCAGCAGCCCGGACAGGAGATATAGCAATCAGCCCCAGCATTTT.